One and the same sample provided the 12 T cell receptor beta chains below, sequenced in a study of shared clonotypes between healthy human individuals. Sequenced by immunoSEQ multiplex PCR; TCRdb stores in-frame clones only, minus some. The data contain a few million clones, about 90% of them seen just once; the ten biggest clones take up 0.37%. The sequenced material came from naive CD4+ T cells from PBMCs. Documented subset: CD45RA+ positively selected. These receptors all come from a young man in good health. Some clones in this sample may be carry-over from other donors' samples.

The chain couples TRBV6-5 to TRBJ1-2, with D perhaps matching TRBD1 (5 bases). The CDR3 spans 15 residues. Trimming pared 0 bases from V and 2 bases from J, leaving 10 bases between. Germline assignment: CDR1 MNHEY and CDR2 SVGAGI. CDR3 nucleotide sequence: TGTGCCAGCAGTTACTCGGGGACTTTAAACTATGGCTACACCTTC. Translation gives CASSYSGTLNYGYTF.

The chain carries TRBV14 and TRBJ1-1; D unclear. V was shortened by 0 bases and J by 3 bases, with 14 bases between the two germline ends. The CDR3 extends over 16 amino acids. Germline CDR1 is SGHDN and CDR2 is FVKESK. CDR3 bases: TGTGCCAGCAGCCAAGATACGGGCCAGGTTTACACTGAAGCTTTCTTT. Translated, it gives CASSQDTGQVYTEAFF.

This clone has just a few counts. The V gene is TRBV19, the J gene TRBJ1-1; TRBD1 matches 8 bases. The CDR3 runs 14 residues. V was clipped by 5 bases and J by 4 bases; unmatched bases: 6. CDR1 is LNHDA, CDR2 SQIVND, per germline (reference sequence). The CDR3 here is CASSYTGGSTEAFF. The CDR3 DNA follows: TGTGCCAGTAGTTATACAGGGGGTAGCACTGAAGCTTTCTTT.

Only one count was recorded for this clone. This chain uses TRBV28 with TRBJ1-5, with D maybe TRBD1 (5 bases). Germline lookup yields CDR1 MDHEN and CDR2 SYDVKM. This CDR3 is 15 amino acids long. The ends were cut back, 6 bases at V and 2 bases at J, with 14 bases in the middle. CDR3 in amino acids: CASSSGTTGNQPQHF. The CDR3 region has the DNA TGTGCCAGCAGCTCCGGGACTACAGGCAATCAGCCCCAGCATTTT.

The CDR3 loop reads CASSSAGSTEAFF. CDR3 DNA sequence: TGTGCCAGCAGCTCGGCAGGGAGCACTGAAGCTTTCTTT. The chain joins TRBV5-4 to TRBJ1-1, with D possibly TRBD1 on 5 matching bases. This CDR3 spans 13 amino acids. V lost 3 bases and J lost 4, with 10 bases in between. Per germline, CDR1 SGHNT and CDR2 YYREEE (reference sequence).

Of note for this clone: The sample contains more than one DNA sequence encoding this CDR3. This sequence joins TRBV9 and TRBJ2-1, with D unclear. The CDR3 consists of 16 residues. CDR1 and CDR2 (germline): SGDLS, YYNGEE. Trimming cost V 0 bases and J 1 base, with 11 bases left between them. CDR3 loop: CASSVGGFLSYNEQFF. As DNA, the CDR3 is TGTGCCAGCAGCGTAGGGGGTTTCTTATCCTACAATGAGCAGTTCTTC.

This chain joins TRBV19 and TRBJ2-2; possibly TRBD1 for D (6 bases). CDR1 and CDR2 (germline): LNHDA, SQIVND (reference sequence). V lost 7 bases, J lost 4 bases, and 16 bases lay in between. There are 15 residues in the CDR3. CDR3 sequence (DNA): TGTGCCAGTACCGGACAGTCTTTGGGCACCGGGGAGCTGTTTTTT. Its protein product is CASTGQSLGTGELFF. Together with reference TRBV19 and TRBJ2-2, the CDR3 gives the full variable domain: DGGITQSPKYLFRKEGQNVTLSCEQNLNHDAMYWYRQDPGQGLRLIYYSQIVNDFQKGDIAEGYSVSREKKESFPLTVTSAQKNPTAFYLCASTGQSLGTGELFFGEGSRLTVL.

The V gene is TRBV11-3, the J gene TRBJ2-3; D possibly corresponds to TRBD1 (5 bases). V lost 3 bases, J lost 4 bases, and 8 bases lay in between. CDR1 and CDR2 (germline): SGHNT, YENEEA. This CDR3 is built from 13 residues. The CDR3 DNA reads TGTGCCAGCAGCTTCAGGGTATCAGATACGCAGTATTTT. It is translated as CASSFRVSDTQYF.

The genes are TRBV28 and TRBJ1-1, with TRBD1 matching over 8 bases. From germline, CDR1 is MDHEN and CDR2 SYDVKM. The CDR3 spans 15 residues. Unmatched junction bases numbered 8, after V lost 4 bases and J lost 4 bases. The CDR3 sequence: CASSSLSTGGTEAFF. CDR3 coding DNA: TGTGCCAGCAGTTCCCTATCTACAGGGGGCACTGAAGCTTTCTTT.

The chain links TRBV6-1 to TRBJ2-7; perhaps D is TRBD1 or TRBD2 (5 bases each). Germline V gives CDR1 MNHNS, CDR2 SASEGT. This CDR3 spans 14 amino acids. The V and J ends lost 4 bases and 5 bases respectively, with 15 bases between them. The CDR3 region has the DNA TGTGCCAGCAGTGGATCGGGCCTGGGGGACGAGCAGTACTTC. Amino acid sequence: CASSGSGLGDEQYF.

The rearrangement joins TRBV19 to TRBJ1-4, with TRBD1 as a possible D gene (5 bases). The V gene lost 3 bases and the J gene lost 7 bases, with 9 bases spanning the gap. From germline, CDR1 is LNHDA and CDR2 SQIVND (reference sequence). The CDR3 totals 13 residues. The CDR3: CASSMKGREKLFF. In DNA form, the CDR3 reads TGTGCCAGTAGTATGAAGGGGCGTGAAAAACTGTTTTTT.

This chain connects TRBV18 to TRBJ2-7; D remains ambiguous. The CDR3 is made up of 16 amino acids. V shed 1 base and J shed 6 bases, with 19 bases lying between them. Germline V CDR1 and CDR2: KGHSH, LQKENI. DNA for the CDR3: TGTGCCAGCTCACCACTAACCGGCACCCTGGCCTCCGAGCAGTACTTC. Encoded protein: CASSPLTGTLASEQYF. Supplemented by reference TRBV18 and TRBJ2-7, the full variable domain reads NAGVMQNPRHLVRRRGQEARLRCSPMKGHSHVYWYRQLPEEGLKFMVYLQKENIIDESGMPKERFSAEFPKEGPSILRIQQVVRGDSAAYFCASSPLTGTLASEQYFGPGTRLTVT.